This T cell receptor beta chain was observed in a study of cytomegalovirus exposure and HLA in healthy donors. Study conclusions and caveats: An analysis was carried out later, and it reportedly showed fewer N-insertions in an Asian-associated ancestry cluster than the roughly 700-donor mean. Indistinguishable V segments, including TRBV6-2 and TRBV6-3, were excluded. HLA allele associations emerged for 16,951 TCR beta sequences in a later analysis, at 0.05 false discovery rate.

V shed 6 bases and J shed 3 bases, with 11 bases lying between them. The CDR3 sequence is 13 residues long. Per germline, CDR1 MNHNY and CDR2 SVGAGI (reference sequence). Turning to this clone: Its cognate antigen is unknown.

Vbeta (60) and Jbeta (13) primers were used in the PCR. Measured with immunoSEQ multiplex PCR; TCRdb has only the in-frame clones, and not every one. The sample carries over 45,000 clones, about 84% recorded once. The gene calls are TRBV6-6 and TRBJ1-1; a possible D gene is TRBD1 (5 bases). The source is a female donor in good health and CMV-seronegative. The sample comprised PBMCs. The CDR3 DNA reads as TGTGCCAGCAGCAGGGTCTCTTACACTGAAGCTTTCTTT. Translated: CASSRVSYTEAFF.